This TCR beta chain was identified in a study of Graves' ophthalmopathy and Graves' hyperthyroidism. Looking at the study overall: Researchers obtained peripheral blood at initial diagnosis, before any treatment had begun. Study-level results: A model of 13 signatures distinguished ophthalmopathy from stable hyperthyroidism at around 90% sensitivity and around 81% specificity.

Amplification from RNA transcripts yielded the TCR beta CDR3 regions. HTBI primers primed a first-round RT-PCR, and a second-round multiplex PCR followed. TCRdb called the multiplex PCR reads again in MiXCR, with one record for every CDR3 protein. The data contain around 600,000 distinct CDR3 sequences, about two fifths of them singletons. Moderate-to-severe activity, with CAS ≥3, NOSPECS ≥4 and duration under 3 months, characterized the donors with ophthalmopathy. Each diagnosis was determined on the basis of clinical symptoms, serum thyroxine, TRAb, thyroid ultrasound and orbital computed tomography. This clonotype is a singleton in its sample. What it binds is unknown. This sequence may be a read error, since a much larger clone differs from it by one base. Specimen: peripheral blood. The clonotype was recovered from an adult man with Graves' ophthalmopathy.

The CDR3 DNA reads TGCAGTGCAGGGAACTATGGCTACACCTTC. Translating gives CSAGNYGYTF. This chain links TRBV29-1 with TRBJ1-2, with D perhaps matching TRBD1 (5 bases). This CDR3 contains 10 residues. Germline loops: CDR1 SQVTM, CDR2 ANQGSEA. Looking up the rest from reference TRBV29-1 and TRBJ1-2 gives the full variable domain: SAVISQKPSRDICQRGTSLTIQCQVDSQVTMMFWYRQQPGQSLTLIATANQGSEATYESGFVIDKFPISRPNLTFSTLTVSNMSPEDSSIYLCSAGNYGYTFGSGTRLTVV.